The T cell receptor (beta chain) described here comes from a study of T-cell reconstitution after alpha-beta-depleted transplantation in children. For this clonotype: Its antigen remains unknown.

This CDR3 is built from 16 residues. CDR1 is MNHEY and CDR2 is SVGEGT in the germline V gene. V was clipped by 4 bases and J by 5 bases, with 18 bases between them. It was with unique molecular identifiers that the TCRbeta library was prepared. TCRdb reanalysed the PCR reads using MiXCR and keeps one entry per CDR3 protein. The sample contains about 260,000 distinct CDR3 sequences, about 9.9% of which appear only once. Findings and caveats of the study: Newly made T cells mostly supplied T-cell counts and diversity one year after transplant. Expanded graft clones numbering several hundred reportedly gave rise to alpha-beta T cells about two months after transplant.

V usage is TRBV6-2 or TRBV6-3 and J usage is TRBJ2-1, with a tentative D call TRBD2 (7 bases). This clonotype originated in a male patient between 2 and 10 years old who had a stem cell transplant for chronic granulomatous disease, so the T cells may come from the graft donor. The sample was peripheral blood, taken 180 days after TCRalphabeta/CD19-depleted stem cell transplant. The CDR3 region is CASSLFRGGANNEQFF. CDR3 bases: TGTGCCAGCAGTTTATTCCGCGGGGGCGCTAACAATGAGCAGTTCTTC.